Listed below are T cell receptor beta chains from one sample, sequenced in a study of beta chain features in type 1 diabetes. TCRdb's copy holds only in-frame clones and misses some; the assay was immunoSEQ multiplex PCR. The table has about half a million clones, approximately 30% seen once; the top ten hold more than 0.055%. Sequenced input: naive CD4+ T cells from blood. The receptors derive from a man younger than 35 in good health. Both conserved end residues are part of each CDR3. D genes are given only for firm matches. Size is omitted from some rows. Given values are once, few, many or a class for expanded clones.

cdr3_aa cdr3_nt v_call d_call j_call clone_size
CAGPRKQAYEQYF TGCGCCGGCCCGCGGAAACAGGCCTACGAGCAGTACTTC TRBV23-1 . TRBJ2-7 .
CASSPPGDRANNEQFF TGTGCCAGCAGCCCGCCGGGGGACAGGGCTAACAATGAGCAGTTCTTC TRBV7-2 TRBD1 TRBJ2-1 .
CATSSPSGLNEQFF TGTGCCACCAGCTCGCCTAGCGGGCTCAATGAGCAGTTCTTC TRBV15 TRBD2 TRBJ2-1 .
CASSPSGGVAQYF TGTGCCAGTAGCCCCAGCGGGGGGGTGGCCCAGTACTTC TRBV19 TRBD2 TRBJ2-5 .
CAWSPDRFYEQYF TGTGCCTGGAGCCCGGACAGATTCTACGAGCAGTACTTC TRBV30 . TRBJ2-7 once
CASSHGTAAGANVLTF TGCGCCAGCAGCCACGGGACGGCGGCTGGGGCCAACGTCCTGACTTTC TRBV5-1 . TRBJ2-6 .
CASKRTGGTGELFF TGTGCCAGCAAGAGGACAGGGGGCACCGGGGAGCTGTTTTTT TRBV25-1 TRBD1 TRBJ2-2 .
CASSHRQGLPYNEQFF TGTGCCAGCAGCCACAGACAGGGCCTTCCCTACAATGAGCAGTTCTTC TRBV14 TRBD1 TRBJ2-1 few
CASSPGLETQYF TGTGCCAGCTCACCTGGTCTGGAGACCCAGTACTTC TRBV18 . TRBJ2-5 .
CASRPRDTTSGELFF TGCGCCAGCAGGCCCCGCGACACCACCTCCGGGGAGCTGTTTTTT TRBV5-1 . TRBJ2-2 .
CASSLGSADNEQFF TGTGCCAGCAGCTTGGGTAGCGCCGACAATGAGCAGTTCTTC TRBV7-9 . TRBJ2-1 few
CASSEYTSPSDEQYF TGTGCCAGCAGTGAATATACGTCCCCATCGGACGAGCAGTACTTC TRBV25-1 . TRBJ2-7 .
CASSVLGGGYGYTF TGTGCCAGCAGCGTCCTAGGAGGGGGCTATGGCTACACCTTC TRBV9 . TRBJ1-2 .
CSARAWDEQYF TGCAGTGCTAGGGCTTGGGACGAGCAGTACTTC TRBV20-1 . TRBJ2-7 few
CASSGPPGTGGRIEQFF TGTGCCAGCAGCGGTCCCCCGGGGACAGGGGGCCGGATTGAGCAGTTCTTC TRBV9 TRBD1 TRBJ2-1 .
CASSLAQGTEAFF TGTGCCAGCAGCTTAGCCCAGGGGACTGAAGCTTTCTTT TRBV11-3 . TRBJ1-1 few
CASSPDSTYEQYF TGTGCCAGCAGCCCGGACAGCACCTACGAGCAGTACTTC TRBV7-2 . TRBJ2-7 few
CASKGGSYEQHF TGTGCCAGCAAGGGCGGATCCTACGAGCAGCACTTC TRBV6-1 . TRBJ2-7 .
CASSLHEQYF TGTGCCAGCAGTTTGCACGAGCAGTACTTC TRBV28 . TRBJ2-7 few
CASTPASGTYNEQFF TGTGCCAGCACGCCAGCCTCTGGCACCTACAATGAGCAGTTCTTC TRBV7-6 . TRBJ2-1 .
CASTWGLAYNEQFF TGTGCCAGCACCTGGGGACTGGCGTACAATGAGCAGTTCTTC TRBV2 . TRBJ2-1 .
CASSLGPTGTGGADTQYF TGCGCCAGCAGCTTGGGCCCCACCGGGACAGGGGGCGCAGATACGCAGTATTTT TRBV5-1 TRBD1 TRBJ2-3 .
CASYVQTGQPIQETQYF TGTGCCAGCTACGTTCAGACAGGGCAGCCCATCCAAGAGACCCAGTACTTC TRBV21-1 . TRBJ2-5 .
CASSLVGEQFF TGCGCCAGCAGCTTGGTGGGAGAGCAGTTCTTC TRBV5-1 . TRBJ2-1 .
CASSVRPSPDTQYF TGTGCCAGCAGCGTACGCCCGAGCCCAGATACGCAGTATTTT TRBV9 . TRBJ2-3 few
CASSARGTSGFNEQFF TGTGCCAGCAGTGCGCGAGGGACTAGCGGGTTCAATGAGCAGTTCTTC TRBV25-1 TRBD2 TRBJ2-1 .
CASSKRRALRSSGANVLTF TGTGCCAGCAGCAAACGGAGGGCCCTCCGGTCCTCTGGGGCCAACGTCCTGACTTTC TRBV21-1 . TRBJ2-6 .
CATSPRLSAKNIQYF TGTGCCACCAGCCCCCGGTTATCAGCCAAAAACATTCAGTACTTC TRBV15 . TRBJ2-4 .
CASSPGYGYTF TGTGCCAGCAGCCCCGGATATGGCTACACCTTC TRBV5-6 . TRBJ1-2 .
CSVDTFANTGELFF TGCAGCGTGGACACGTTCGCGAACACCGGGGAGCTGTTTTTT TRBV29-1 . TRBJ2-2 .
CASAAGNSYEQYF TGTGCCTCGGCTGCGGGAAATTCCTACGAGCAGTACTTC TRBV30 . TRBJ2-7 .
CAWSTLLRNYEQYF TGTGCCTGGAGTACACTACTAAGAAACTACGAGCAGTACTTC TRBV30 . TRBJ2-7 .
CSSIPGGTDTQYF TGTTCCAGTATCCCCGGGGGCACAGATACGCAGTATTTT TRBV7-9 . TRBJ2-3 .
CATSRITGYNEQFF TGTGCCACCAGCAGAATAACAGGCTACAATGAGCAGTTCTTC TRBV15 . TRBJ2-1 .
CSVSGQGPSSYEQYF TGCAGCGTTAGTGGACAGGGGCCAAGCTCCTACGAGCAGTACTTC TRBV29-1 TRBD1 TRBJ2-7 .
CASSKTAQGYEQFF TGTGCCAGCAGCAAGACGGCTCAGGGATATGAGCAGTTCTTC TRBV7-2 . TRBJ2-1 few
CAWRTSGSLREQYF TGTGCCTGGCGGACTAGCGGGAGTCTGAGAGAGCAGTACTTC TRBV30 TRBD2 TRBJ2-7 few
CASGYAYEQYF TGTGCCAGCGGATATGCCTACGAGCAGTACTTC TRBV28 . TRBJ2-7 .
CASSWRERQFF TGTGCCAGCAGTTGGCGGGAGCGGCAGTTCTTC TRBV6-5 TRBD2 TRBJ2-1 .
CSVEDGGTGRTEAFF TGCAGCGTTGAAGATGGTGGGACAGGACGTACTGAAGCTTTCTTT TRBV29-1 TRBD1 TRBJ1-1 few
CASSPLGGTGLEETQYF TGCGCCAGCAGCCCCCTTGGGGGGACAGGGCTGGAAGAGACCCAGTACTTC TRBV4-1 TRBD1 TRBJ2-5 .
CSVEEPGTGQYF TGCAGCGTTGAAGAGCCGGGTACGGGGCAGTACTTC TRBV29-1 . TRBJ2-7 few
CASSVEGLGFNEQFF TGTGCCAGCAGCGTAGAGGGACTAGGCTTCAATGAGCAGTTCTTC TRBV9 TRBD2 TRBJ2-1 few
CAWSPIRRASGANVLTF TGTGCCTGGAGTCCGATTAGAAGGGCCTCTGGGGCCAACGTCCTGACTTTC TRBV30 . TRBJ2-6 .
CASSLDRGETQYF TGCGCCAGCAGCTTGGACAGGGGAGAGACCCAGTACTTC TRBV5-1 TRBD1 TRBJ2-5 once
CAGGRDRDTYNEQFF TGTGCCGGAGGTCGGGACCGAGACACCTACAATGAGCAGTTCTTC TRBV7-8 . TRBJ2-1 .
CASSWTSSVRDEQFF TGTGCCAGCAGCTGGACTAGCTCCGTCAGAGATGAGCAGTTCTTC TRBV7-3 TRBD2 TRBJ2-1 .
CASSRDGYTDTQYF TGTGCCAGCAGTCGGGACGGCTACACAGATACGCAGTATTTT TRBV25-1 . TRBJ2-3 .
CASSIPMSLGNQPQHF TGTGCCAGCTCAATTCCCATGAGTTTGGGCAATCAGCCCCAGCATTTT TRBV28 . TRBJ1-5 .
CASSLLTEQFF TGTGCCAGCAGCTTATTAACAGAGCAGTTCTTC TRBV7-9 . TRBJ2-1 few
CATISQDRTDTQYF TGTGCCACCATCTCACAGGACCGCACAGATACGCAGTATTTT TRBV27 . TRBJ2-3 few
CASSFRFQETQYF TGTGCCAGCAGCTTTCGGTTCCAAGAGACCCAGTACTTC TRBV11-1 . TRBJ2-5 .
CASSPRPDNEQFF TGTGCCAGCTCACCACGACCGGACAATGAGCAGTTCTTC TRBV18 . TRBJ2-1 .
CASSPGGTYGYTF TGTGCCAGCAGCCCAGGGGGTACCTATGGCTACACCTTC TRBV7-3 TRBD1 TRBJ1-2 .
CSASYNEQFF TGCAGTGCCAGCTACAATGAGCAGTTCTTC TRBV20-1 . TRBJ2-1 few